A single sample gave rise to the 10 T cell receptor beta chains below, sequenced in a study of blood T cell repertoires in COVID-19. Measured with immunoSEQ multiplex PCR; TCRdb has only the in-frame clones, and not every one. The sample lists about 210,000 clones; 86% were seen once. The material sequenced was PBMCs or T cells enriched from blood (not recorded which). The receptors shown here come from a woman younger than 45 who had been exposed to COVID-19.

The chain is built from TRBV3-1 (or the pseudogene TRBV3-2) and TRBJ1-6; a possible D gene is TRBD1 (5 bases). The CDR3 has 13 amino acids. V lost 4 bases to trimming and J lost 8 bases, with 9 bases between them. Germline V lookup: CDR1 LGHDT, CDR2 YNNKEL (reference sequence). CDR3 DNA: TGTGCCAGCAGCCTCAGGGCCGATTCACCCCTCCACTTT. It specifies CASSLRADSPLHF.

The genes are TRBV18 and TRBJ1-3, with D uncertain. Germline values: CDR1 KGHSH, CDR2 LQKENI. This CDR3 comprises 14 residues. Trimming took 3 bases from V and 6 from J, leaving 12 bases between them. CDR3 protein: CASSPPGPSNTIYF. The CDR3, as DNA: TGTGCCAGCTCACCGCCGGGTCCCTCAAACACCATATATTTT.

The chain carries TRBV7-3 and TRBJ2-3, with 9 bases fitting TRBD2. The CDR3 runs to 16 residues. Looked up from germline, CDR1 is SGHTA and CDR2 is FQGTGA. Losses at the gene ends were 5 bases for V and 5 bases for J; bases not matched to a gene: 11. CDR3 DNA sequence: TGTGCCAGCAGCCCATGGGCGGGAGGGCATGAAGATACGCAGTATTTT. Residues: CASSPWAGGHEDTQYF.

V is TRBV27 and J is TRBJ2-3; D is undetermined. Trimming stripped 6 bases from V and 0 bases from J, with 10 bases between. The CDR3 covers 14 residues. Germline values: CDR1 MNHEY, CDR2 SMNVEV (reference sequence). CDR3 nucleotides: TGTGCCAGCAGGATTCAGGTTAGCACAGATACGCAGTATTTT. Translation gives CASRIQVSTDTQYF.

The chain recombines TRBV30 with TRBJ1-1; 9 nucleotides agree with TRBD1. The length of the CDR3 is 16 residues. The V and J ends lost 5 bases and 0 bases, in that order; junction bases with no gene match: 10. Germline CDR1 and CDR2: GTSNPN and SVGIG (reference sequence). The DNA for the CDR3 is TGTGCCTGGTATCCGGGACAGGGAGGGGTGAACACTGAAGCTTTCTTT. It yields the protein CAWYPGQGGVNTEAFF.

This clone appeared a single time. The chain links TRBV28 to TRBJ2-7; 8 nucleotides agree with TRBD1. CDR1 is MDHEN, CDR2 SYDVKM, per germline. CDR3 length: 15 residues. V shed 5 bases, J shed 0 bases, and the junction held 6 bases outside the gene matches. CDR3 DNA sequence: TGTGCCAGCAGTACGACAGGGGCTAGCTCCTACGAGCAGTACTTC. The encoded protein is CASSTTGASSYEQYF.

This chain connects TRBV18 to TRBJ2-7; TRBD1 matches at 9 bases. The CDR3 consists of 14 residues. CDR1 is KGHSH, CDR2 LQKENI, per germline. The V and J ends lost 3 bases and 6 bases, in that order; junction bases with no gene match: 6. The CDR3 coding sequence is TGTGCCAGCTCACCGGGACAGGGAGGTTCCGAGCAGTACTTC. Amino acid sequence: CASSPGQGGSEQYF.

This clone was found once. The V and J genes are TRBV3-1 (or the pseudogene TRBV3-2) and TRBJ1-3, with 7 bases that match TRBD1. Germline values: CDR1 LGHDT, CDR2 YNNKEL (reference sequence). This CDR3 comprises 16 residues. V lost 4 bases to trimming and J lost 2 bases; unmatched junction nucleotides: 8. For the CDR3, the DNA is TGTGCCAGCAGCCCTTCACAGGGGATAACTGGAAACACCATATATTTT. This translates into CASSPSQGITGNTIYF.

CDR3 residues: CASSPFPTDRSSYNSPLHF. The CDR3 bases are TGTGCCAGCAGCCCGTTCCCTACGGACAGGAGCTCCTATAATTCACCCCTCCACTTT. This rearrangement joins TRBV11-2 to TRBJ1-6; 7 bases line up with TRBD1. Germline lookup yields CDR1 SGHAT and CDR2 FQNNGV. V lost 5 bases, J lost 0 bases, and 13 bases stayed unmatched. This CDR3 contains 19 residues.

The chain uses TRBV9 and TRBJ2-3; D is perhaps TRBD2 (7 bases). Germline CDR1 and CDR2: SGDLS and YYNGEE. V was pared by 0 bases and J by 6 bases, with 17 bases between. CDR3 length: 16 amino acids. This CDR3 reads CASSVEVWGGPDTQYF. CDR3 DNA: TGTGCCAGCAGCGTAGAAGTCTGGGGGGGCCCGGATACGCAGTATTTT.